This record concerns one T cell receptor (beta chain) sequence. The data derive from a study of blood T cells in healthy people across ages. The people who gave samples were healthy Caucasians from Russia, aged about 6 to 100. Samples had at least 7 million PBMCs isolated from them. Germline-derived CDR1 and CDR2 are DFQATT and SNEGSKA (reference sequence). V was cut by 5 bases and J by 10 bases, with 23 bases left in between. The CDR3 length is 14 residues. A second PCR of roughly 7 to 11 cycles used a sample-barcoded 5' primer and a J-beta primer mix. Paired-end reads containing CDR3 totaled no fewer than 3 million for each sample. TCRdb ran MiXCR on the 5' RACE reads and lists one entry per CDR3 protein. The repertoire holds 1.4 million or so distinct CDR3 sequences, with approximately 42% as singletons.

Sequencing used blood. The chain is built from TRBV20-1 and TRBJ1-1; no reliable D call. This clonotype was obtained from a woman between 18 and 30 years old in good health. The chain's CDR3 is CSASRRALNNGAFF. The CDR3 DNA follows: TGCAGTGCTTCTCGGAGGGCTCTGAACAATGGAGCTTTCTTT.